These T cell receptor beta chains were read from a single sample in a study of blood T cell repertoires in COVID-19. Using immunoSEQ multiplex PCR, the repertoire was profiled, and TCRdb retains in-frame clones only, with some absent. The sample has under 150,000 clones, 75% to 80% seen once. Source material: PBMCs or T cells enriched from blood (not recorded which). These receptors all stem from a woman aged 50 to 60 who had recovered from COVID-19. Each CDR3 is given with its conserved first and last residue. The D gene is left open where the match is weak. Not all rows give a size; the values are once, few, many and, for expanded clones, a class.

j_call d_call clone_size v_call cdr3_nt cdr3_aa
TRBJ2-2 TRBD2 NA TRBV9 TGTGCCAGCAGCGCACGGGGGGTAGGGGAGCTGTTTTTT CASSARGVGELFF
TRBJ1-2 TRBD1 few TRBV6-5 TGTGCCAGCAGTTACTCAGCAGGGGGCTTAGGCTACACCTTC CASSYSAGGLGYTF
TRBJ2-7 NA NA TRBV12-3/TRBV12-4 TGTGCCAGCAGTTCGTTAGGGGCGCACGAGCAGTACTTC CASSSLGAHEQYF
TRBJ2-7 NA NA TRBV12-3/TRBV12-4 TGTGCCAGCAGTTATACAGGCTCCTACGAGCAGTACTTC CASSYTGSYEQYF
TRBJ2-3 NA once TRBV6-5 TGTGCCAGCAGTTTCACAGGGAGCCTTCCAGATACGCAGTATTTT CASSFTGSLPDTQYF
TRBJ1-2 TRBD1 NA TRBV2 TGTGCCAGCAGTGATGTTGACAGGGGGCGAGGCTACACCTTC CASSDVDRGRGYTF
TRBJ1-1 NA NA TRBV9 TGTGCCAGCAGCGTAGGAGGTAGCACTGAAGCTTTCTTT CASSVGGSTEAFF
TRBJ1-6 NA NA TRBV5-4 TGTGCCAGCAGCGACGGGGGTAACGGTTCACCCCTCCACTTT CASSDGGNGSPLHF
TRBJ1-1 NA once TRBV29-1 TGCAGCGTTGAAGCAGTCTCTGCTGAAGCTTTCTTT CSVEAVSAEAFF
TRBJ1-6 TRBD1 NA TRBV4-1 TGCGCCAGCAGCCAGTCGGCCGGGACAGCCGATAATTCACCCCTCCACTTT CASSQSAGTADNSPLHF
TRBJ2-7 NA NA TRBV7-3 TGTGCCAGCAGCCGACAGAAGTCCTACGAGCAGTACTTC CASSRQKSYEQYF